These 16 T cell receptor beta chains share one sample of origin, sequenced in a study of cytomegalovirus exposure and HLA in healthy donors. Primers for the PCR totalled 60 Vbeta and 13 Jbeta. The assay was immunoSEQ multiplex PCR, and TCRdb's table has in-frame clones only and misses some. In the table there are 150,000 to 180,000 clones, about four fifths of which are singletons. Specimen: PBMCs. These receptor sequences come from a man aged 18 to 30 in good health and CMV-seronegative.

The V and J genes are TRBV5-1 and TRBJ1-1, with D tentatively TRBD1 (6 bases). This CDR3 is built from 15 residues. Germline loops: CDR1 SGHRS, CDR2 YFSETQ. V lost 0 bases and J lost 1, with 10 bases in between. The CDR3 is CASSLAGGPNTEAFF. Written as DNA, the CDR3 is TGCGCCAGCAGCTTGGCTGGGGGCCCGAACACTGAAGCTTTCTTT. The whole variable domain, remainder taken from reference TRBV5-1 and TRBJ1-1, is KAGVTQTPRYLIKTRGQQVTLSCSPISGHRSVSWYQQTPGQGLQFLFEYFSETQRNKGNFPGRFSGRQFSNSRSEMNVSTLELGDSALYLCASSLAGGPNTEAFFGQGTRLTVV.

The chain recombines TRBV6-6 with TRBJ2-5; 8 bases map to TRBD1. The CDR3 sequence is 14 residues long. Unmatched junction bases numbered 3, after V lost 2 bases and J lost 4 bases. CDR1 is MNHNY and CDR2 is SVGAGI in the germline V gene (reference sequence). In DNA form, the CDR3 reads TGTGCCAGCAGTTACGGCAGGGGGCGAGAGACCCAGTACTTC. Translating it yields CASSYGRGRETQYF.

The V and J genes are TRBV6-6 and TRBJ1-3, with a tentative D call TRBD1 (6 bases). Germline CDR1 MNHNY, CDR2 SVGAGI (reference sequence). The CDR3 runs to 14 residues. Trimming cost V 7 bases and J 1 base, with 11 bases left between them. This chain's CDR3 is CASIGQFSGNTIYF. CDR3 DNA sequence: TGTGCCAGCATCGGACAGTTTTCTGGAAACACCATATATTTT.

A few counts support this clone. V usage is TRBV2 and J usage is TRBJ2-5, with D maybe TRBD2 (7 bases). The CDR3 extends over 15 amino acids. The ends were cut back, 7 bases at V and 4 bases at J, with 19 bases in the middle. The germline V gene encodes CDR1 SNHLY and CDR2 FYNNEI. The CDR3 DNA is TGTGCCAGCAAGGGGGAGGGACGCGGCGTAGAGACCCAGTACTTC. This codes for CASKGEGRGVETQYF.

The chain recombines TRBV6-5 with TRBJ2-7, with 12 positions matching TRBD2. Trimming at V came to 6 bases and at J to 6 bases, leaving 9 bases not matched to a gene. The CDR3 contains 15 residues. Per the germline V gene, CDR1 is MNHEY and CDR2 is SVGAGI. Here the CDR3 reads CASRKTSGGGGEQYV. The CDR3 nucleotides read TGTGCCAGCAGGAAGACTAGCGGGGGTGGGGGCGAGCAGTACGTC.

This clone was found a few times. The chain is built from TRBV5-1 and TRBJ2-1; 9 bases are shared with TRBD1. V was pared by 0 bases and J by 10 bases, with 17 bases of the junction left unmatched. This CDR3 is 18 amino acids long. Germline V gene sequence: CDR1 SGHRS, CDR2 YFSETQ. This CDR3 is CASSLGGQGTPDRWEQFF. Written as DNA, the CDR3 is TGCGCCAGCAGCTTGGGAGGACAGGGGACCCCCGATCGTTGGGAGCAGTTCTTC.

The chain joins TRBV7-6 to TRBJ2-2; 7 bases match TRBD2. V lost 3 bases and J lost 4; bases outside the gene matches: 5. This CDR3 has 15 amino acids. Germline values: CDR1 SGHVS, CDR2 FNYEAQ. The CDR3: CASSFRTRGTGELFF. The CDR3 nucleotides read TGTGCCAGCAGCTTCCGGACTAGAGGCACCGGGGAGCTGTTTTTT. Using reference TRBV7-6 and TRBJ2-2 for the parts outside the CDR3, the full variable domain is GAGVSQSPRYKVTKRGQDVALRCDPISGHVSLYWYRQALGQGPEFLTYFNYEAQQDKSGLPNDRFSAERPEGSISTLTIQRTEQRDSAMYRCASSFRTRGTGELFFGEGSRLTVL.

J is TRBJ2-5 and V is TRBV7-6; D may be TRBD1 (5 bases). The CDR3 consists of 15 residues. Germline V CDR1 and CDR2: SGHVS, FNYEAQ. The V end was cut by 0 bases, the J end by 3 bases, with 11 bases between. In nucleotides, the CDR3 is TGTGCCAGCAGCTTAGCCTGGGGCTCAGAAGAGACCCAGTACTTC. It is translated as CASSLAWGSEETQYF.

The chain uses TRBV5-4 and TRBJ1-6; maybe TRBD1 (5 bases). Germline assignment: CDR1 SGHNT and CDR2 YYREEE (reference sequence). The CDR3 length is 17 residues. Trimming cost V 0 bases and J 6 bases, with 16 bases left between them. CDR3 amino acids: CASSLAGGKRGNSPLHF. The DNA for the CDR3 is TGTGCCAGCAGCTTGGCGGGCGGAAAAAGGGGTAATTCACCCCTCCACTTT.

This clone showed up just a few times. This chain connects TRBV6-5 to TRBJ1-4, with TRBD1 matching 9 bases. Germline CDR1 MNHEY, CDR2 SVGAGI. The CDR3 length is 16 residues. J was trimmed by 4 bases and V by 2 bases; bases with no gene match: 5. This chain's CDR3 is CASSYEQGAINEKLFF. The CDR3 bases are TGTGCCAGCAGTTACGAACAGGGGGCCATTAATGAAAAACTGTTTTTT.

J is TRBJ1-2 and V is TRBV5-1; tentatively, D is TRBD1 (5 bases). Per the germline V gene, CDR1 is SGHRS and CDR2 is YFSETQ. Trimming took 5 bases from V and 5 from J, leaving 7 bases between them. This CDR3 is 11 amino acids long. The CDR3 loop is CASSPGYGYTF. CDR3 coding DNA: TGCGCCAGCAGTCCAGGGTATGGCTACACCTTC.

The rearrangement links TRBV29-1 to TRBJ2-1; D call uncertain. This CDR3 has 11 residues. V lost 3 bases and J 4 bases, leaving 4 bases between the germline ends. Germline CDR1 is SQVTM and CDR2 is ANQGSEA. CDR3 in amino acids: CSVDRYNEQFF. The CDR3 region has the DNA TGCAGCGTTGACAGGTACAATGAGCAGTTCTTC.

The chain uses TRBV11-3 and TRBJ1-1; 7 bases line up with TRBD1. The CDR3 sequence is 13 residues long. CDR1 and CDR2 (germline): SGHNT, YENEEA. Trimming took 1 base from V and 7 from J; bases not matched to a gene: 3. CDR3 sequence (DNA): TGTGCCAGCAGCTTAGCCCAGGGGGGTGAAGCTTTCTTT. Translation: CASSLAQGGEAFF. Full variable domain (rest looked up from reference TRBV11-3 and TRBJ1-1): EAGVVQSPRYKIIEKKQPVAFWCNPISGHNTLYWYLQNLGQGPELLIRYENEEAVDDSQLPKDRFSAERLKGVDSTLKIQPAELGDSAVYLCASSLAQGGEAFFGQGTRLTVV.

The V and J genes are TRBV11-2 and TRBJ1-2; the D is unclear. CDR1 SGHAT and CDR2 FQNNGV come from the germline V gene. The length of the CDR3 is 13 residues. V was pared by 2 bases and J by 2 bases, with 6 bases between. For the CDR3, the DNA is TGTGCCAGCAGCTTAACACTAAACTATGGCTACACCTTC. Translation gives CASSLTLNYGYTF.

This clone was seen only once. The CDR3 loop reads CASSVAGQGGETQYF. The CDR3 DNA reads as TGCGCCAGCAGTGTGGCGGGACAGGGGGGAGAGACCCAGTACTTC. V is TRBV5-1 and J is TRBJ2-5, with 11 bases matching TRBD1. There are 15 residues in the CDR3. Germline lookup yields CDR1 SGHRS and CDR2 YFSETQ. With V trimmed by 5 bases and J by 4 bases, 7 bases remained unmatched.

This clone was found a few times. J is TRBJ2-5 and V is TRBV5-1; D is unclear. The V gene lost 4 bases and the J gene lost 1 base, with 11 bases spanning the gap. The CDR3 spans 14 residues. CDR1 SGHRS and CDR2 YFSETQ come from the germline V gene. The CDR3 DNA sequence: TGCGCCAGCAGCCCCCTGAGAGTCCAAGAGACCCAGTACTTC. It specifies CASSPLRVQETQYF.